This entry concerns a single TCR beta chain. The antigen remains unidentified. PCR primers comprised 60 Vbeta and 13 Jbeta primers. Assay used: immunoSEQ multiplex PCR; TCRdb lists only in-frame clones, some missing. The table includes around 150,000 clones, around 80% detected once. This sample was included in a study of cytomegalovirus exposure and HLA in healthy donors. Background on the study: An earlier analysis identified fewer than 130 million unique TCR beta sequences in about 190 million T cells.

Overall study findings and caveats: Certain indistinguishable V segments, among them TRBV6-2 and TRBV6-3, were excluded. In presence/absence analyses, roughly uniform sequencing depth across donors was assumed. The authors later linked a missense DCLRE1C variant to TCR beta V- and J-gene trimming.

Germline lookup yields CDR1 LGHNA and CDR2 YNFKEQ. This CDR3 region has 15 residues. The V gene end was trimmed by 0 bases and the J gene end by 4 bases; junction bases not matched to a gene: 3. The material sequenced was PBMCs. V is TRBV4-2 and J is TRBJ1-5, with TRBD1 identical over 7 bases. The TCR comes from a man aged 35-49 years in good health and CMV-seronegative. DNA of the CDR3: TGTGCCAGCAGCCAAGAGTCCAGGGGGAATCAGCCCCAGCATTTT. It codes for CASSQESRGNQPQHF.